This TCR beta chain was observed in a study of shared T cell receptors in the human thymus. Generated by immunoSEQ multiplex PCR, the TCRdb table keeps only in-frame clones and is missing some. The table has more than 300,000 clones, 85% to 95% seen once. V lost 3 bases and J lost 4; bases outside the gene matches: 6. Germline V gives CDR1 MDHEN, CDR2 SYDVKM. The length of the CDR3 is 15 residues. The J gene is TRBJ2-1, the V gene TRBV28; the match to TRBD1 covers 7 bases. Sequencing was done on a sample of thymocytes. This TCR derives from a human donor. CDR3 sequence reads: CASSFRGPGYNEQFF. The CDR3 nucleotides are TGTGCCAGCAGTTTTAGGGGGCCGGGTTACAATGAGCAGTTCTTC. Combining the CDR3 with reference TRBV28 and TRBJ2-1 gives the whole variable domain DVKVTQSSRYLVKRTGEKVFLECVQDMDHENMFWYRQDPGLGLRLIYFSYDVKMKEKGDIPEGYSVSREKKERFSLILESASTNQTSMYLCASSFRGPGYNEQFFGPGTRLTVL.